Sequencing of this T cell receptor beta chain was carried out in a study of blood T cell repertoires in COVID-19. Assay: immunoSEQ multiplex PCR; the TCRdb copy retains only in-frame clones and omits some. The profile shows about 150,000 clones, 75% to 90% of them singletons. The V and J ends lost 1 base and 4 bases respectively, with 11 bases between them. Germline lookup yields CDR1 LGHNA and CDR2 YNFKEQ. This CDR3 has 14 amino acids. Sequences were obtained from PBMCs or T cells enriched from blood (not recorded which). This receptor was identified in a man aged 65 to 79 who had been exposed to COVID-19. The chain carries TRBV4-2 and TRBJ2-7; no firm D call. The CDR3 sequence is CASSQAVTIYEQYF. DNA of the CDR3: TGTGCCAGCAGCCAAGCGGTTACGATATACGAGCAGTACTTC.